A selection of T cell receptor beta chains follows, all from one sample in a study of neoadjuvant anti-PD-1 for oral cavity cancer. TCRdb keeps only in-frame clones here, not all; method: immunoSEQ multiplex PCR. This table has around 17,000 clones, 60% to 70% appearing once. This specimen consisted of PBMCs, obtained before nivolumab (anti-PD-1) treatment. These TCRs come from a person aged 35-79 years with oral cavity squamous cell carcinoma. CDR3s include the opening cysteine and the closing phenylalanine or tryptophan. The D gene is left open where the match is weak. A clone size is listed for some rows: how often the clone was seen (once, few, many), or a class if it is expanded.

J gene: TRBJ1-4; clone size: -; D gene: -; V gene: TRBV10-2; CDR3 DNA: TGCGCCAGCAGTGATGAGGGGAGGACTAATGAAAAACTGTTTTTT; CDR3 protein: CASSDEGRTNEKLFF
J gene: TRBJ1-3; clone size: -; D gene: TRBD1; V gene: TRBV5-1; CDR3 DNA: TGCGCCAGCAGCTCGACAGGGGGCGCGGAAAACACCATATATTTT; CDR3 protein: CASSSTGGAENTIYF
J gene: TRBJ2-3; clone size: -; D gene: -; V gene: TRBV19; CDR3 DNA: TGTGCCAGTAGTATCGGGGGCGCCCCCACAGATACGCAGTATTTT; CDR3 protein: CASSIGGAPTDTQYF
J gene: TRBJ2-7; clone size: -; D gene: -; V gene: TRBV2; CDR3 DNA: TGTGCCAGCAGGGAGACAGAGTCCTACGAGCAGTACTTC; CDR3 protein: CASRETESYEQYF
J gene: TRBJ1-2; clone size: -; D gene: -; V gene: TRBV27; CDR3 DNA: TGTGCCAGCAGTTTTGGGGCAGGGCCGAACTATGGCTACACCTTC; CDR3 protein: CASSFGAGPNYGYTF
J gene: TRBJ2-5; clone size: few; D gene: -; V gene: TRBV7-6; CDR3 DNA: TGTGCCAGCAGCTTAGATCGACTAGAAGAGACCCAGTACTTC; CDR3 protein: CASSLDRLEETQYF
J gene: TRBJ2-3; clone size: -; D gene: TRBD2; V gene: TRBV10-3; CDR3 DNA: TGTGCCATCAGTGAGTCGTGGGGATCTAGCGGGAGGGCCCCAGATACGCAGTATTTT; CDR3 protein: CAISESWGSSGRAPDTQYF
J gene: TRBJ2-7; clone size: -; D gene: -; V gene: TRBV19; CDR3 DNA: TGTGCCAGTAGTCCATCGACATGGCACGAGCAGTACTTC; CDR3 protein: CASSPSTWHEQYF
J gene: TRBJ2-7; clone size: -; D gene: -; V gene: TRBV6-5; CDR3 DNA: TGTGCCAGCAGTCCCTCCCTGGGCCACGAGCAGTACTTC; CDR3 protein: CASSPSLGHEQYF
J gene: TRBJ1-2; clone size: -; D gene: -; V gene: TRBV30; CDR3 DNA: TGTGCCTGGAGTTTTCAGGGGTCGTCTGGCTACACCTTC; CDR3 protein: CAWSFQGSSGYTF
J gene: TRBJ2-3; clone size: -; D gene: TRBD1; V gene: TRBV7-2; CDR3 DNA: TGTGCCAGCAGCCCCAGGGACAGGGAAAGGGATACGCAGTATTTT; CDR3 protein: CASSPRDRERDTQYF
J gene: TRBJ1-2; clone size: -; D gene: TRBD1; V gene: TRBV19; CDR3 DNA: TGTGCCAGTGGACCCCGGGACAGGCGGAACTATGGCTACACCTTC; CDR3 protein: CASGPRDRRNYGYTF
J gene: TRBJ2-1; clone size: -; D gene: -; V gene: TRBV6-5; CDR3 DNA: TGTGCCAGCGTTGGTTCTACGTACAATGAGCAGTTCTTC; CDR3 protein: CASVGSTYNEQFF
J gene: TRBJ2-7; clone size: -; D gene: TRBD1; V gene: TRBV5-1; CDR3 DNA: TGCGCCAGCAGCTTGTCACAGGGGGCCGGCTCCTACGAGCAGTACTTC; CDR3 protein: CASSLSQGAGSYEQYF
J gene: TRBJ2-5; clone size: -; D gene: TRBD2; V gene: TRBV11-3; CDR3 DNA: TGTGCCAGCAGCTTAGTATCTAGCGGGCAACAAGAGACCCAGTACTTC; CDR3 protein: CASSLVSSGQQETQYF
J gene: TRBJ1-1; clone size: few; D gene: -; V gene: TRBV19; CDR3 DNA: TGTGCCAGTAGCCCGGGCTTCATGAACACTGAAGCTTTCTTT; CDR3 protein: CASSPGFMNTEAFF
J gene: TRBJ1-5; clone size: few; D gene: -; V gene: TRBV16; CDR3 DNA: TGTGCCAGCAGCCAATCTGTGGGAGTTCAGCCCCAGCATTTT; CDR3 protein: CASSQSVGVQPQHF
J gene: TRBJ2-7; clone size: once; D gene: TRBD2; V gene: TRBV5-1; CDR3 DNA: TGCGCCAGCAGCTTCTTCAGCGGGACCTACGAGCAGTACTTC; CDR3 protein: CASSFFSGTYEQYF
J gene: TRBJ2-7; clone size: -; D gene: TRBD1; V gene: TRBV25-1; CDR3 DNA: TGTGCCAGCAAGCGGACAGGGTCTCACGAGCAGTACTTC; CDR3 protein: CASKRTGSHEQYF
J gene: TRBJ2-6; clone size: -; D gene: -; V gene: TRBV27; CDR3 DNA: TGTGCCAGCTCCACTAGGATCTCTGGGGCCAACGTCCTGACTTTC; CDR3 protein: CASSTRISGANVLTF